Presented here are 29 T cell receptor beta chains from one specimen sequenced in a study of shared clonotypes between healthy human individuals (dated by TCRdb to 2018 to 2020). Libraries were built with the immunoSEQ multiplex PCR assay. In its TCRdb copy, this immuneACCESS table keeps in-frame sequences only and misses some clones. Where compared with another copy, unresolved V genes explain less than half of these, and the others have no known cause. Recorded for this sample are some 1 million clones; 60% to 80% of them occurred a single time. Approximately 1.5% of the sample rests with the top ten. Sequencing was done on a sample of memory CD4+ T cells sorted from blood. This specimen's cell subset or site label, per the study, means: CD45RA-negative fraction. The receptors stem from a man aged 18 to 35 in good health.

The chain has TRBV2 and TRBJ1-4; 7 bases agree with TRBD1. V gave up 5 bases and J gave up 8 bases; unmatched junction bases: 8. The germline gives CDR1 SNHLY, CDR2 FYNNEI. The CDR3 spans 14 residues. CDR3 region: CASSPLTGVEKLFF. CDR3 coding DNA: TGTGCCAGCAGTCCACTTACAGGGGTCGAAAAACTGTTTTTT.

This chain links TRBV6-1 with TRBJ2-5, with D possibly being TRBD2 (6 bases). The V and J ends lost 5 bases and 5 bases respectively, with 18 bases between them. The CDR3 consists of 15 residues. Germline-derived CDR1 and CDR2 are MNHNS and SASEGT. CDR3 region: CASSPGTFIGETQYF. The CDR3 DNA reads TGTGCCAGCAGTCCCGGGACTTTCATCGGGGAGACCCAGTACTTC.

Remarks on this clone: The same CDR3 can be traced to other DNA sequences in this sample. The chain links TRBV6-1 to TRBJ2-7; 7 nucleotides match TRBD1. Germline CDR1 is MNHNS and CDR2 is SASEGT. Unmatched junction bases numbered 5, after V lost 6 bases and J lost 3 bases. The CDR3 covers 13 residues. The CDR3 spells CASRGDRLYEQYF. In nucleotides, the CDR3 is TGTGCCAGCAGGGGGGACAGACTCTACGAGCAGTACTTC.

The rearrangement links TRBV19 to TRBJ2-3, with D perhaps TRBD2 (5 bases). The CDR3 is 15 residues long. V was trimmed by 5 bases and J by 0 bases, leaving 12 bases between them. Looked up from germline, CDR1 is LNHDA and CDR2 is SQIVND (reference sequence). The DNA for the CDR3 is TGTGCCAGTAGTTCTCGGGGAACTAGCACAGATACGCAGTATTTT. This codes for CASSSRGTSTDTQYF.

The rearrangement joins TRBV2 to TRBJ1-6; D uncertain. V was cut by 5 bases and J by 6 bases, with 11 bases left in between. Germline loops: CDR1 SNHLY, CDR2 FYNNEI. The CDR3 loop spans 14 amino acids. The CDR3 bases are TGTGCCAGCAGTTTTGAGGGTAGTAATTCACCCCTCCACTTT. Protein product: CASSFEGSNSPLHF.

The CDR3 protein is CASGQQETQYF. The CDR3 DNA reads TGTGCCAGCGGACAGCAAGAGACCCAGTACTTC. The V gene is TRBV2, the J gene TRBJ2-5; a weak D match, TRBD1 (6 bases). Germline CDR1 and CDR2: SNHLY and FYNNEI. The V end was cut by 8 bases, the J end by 2 bases, with 6 bases between. The CDR3 is 11 residues long.

The V and J genes are TRBV2 and TRBJ2-7; 9 bases agree with TRBD2. Per the germline V gene, CDR1 is SNHLY and CDR2 is FYNNEI. Unmatched junction bases numbered 5, after V lost 4 bases and J lost 1 base. The CDR3 sequence is 15 residues long. This chain's CDR3 is CASSAQAGGSYEQYF. The CDR3 DNA reads as TGTGCCAGCAGTGCGCAAGCGGGAGGATCCTACGAGCAGTACTTC.

The rearrangement uses TRBV18 and TRBJ2-7; 7 bases agree with TRBD1. With 8 bases clipped from V and 5 bases from J, the junction kept 6 bases outside the gene matches. Germline V gene data show CDR1 as KGHSH and CDR2 as LQKENI. The CDR3 contains 12 residues. CDR3 loop: CASTDRVHEQYF. The CDR3 DNA reads as TGTGCCAGCACTGACAGGGTCCACGAGCAGTACTTC. Full variable domain (missing parts from reference TRBV18 and TRBJ2-7): NAGVMQNPRHLVRRRGQEARLRCSPMKGHSHVYWYRQLPEEGLKFMVYLQKENIIDESGMPKERFSAEFPKEGPSILRIQQVVRGDSAAYFCASTDRVHEQYFGPGTRLTVT.

This chain connects TRBV7-2 to TRBJ2-1; 9 bases match TRBD2. Looked up from germline, CDR1 is SGHTA and CDR2 is FQGNSA. The CDR3 contains 16 residues. V lost 0 bases, J lost 4 bases, and 4 bases stayed unmatched. CDR3 DNA sequence: TGTGCCAGCAGCTTAGCTAGCGGGAGAGGTTACAATGAGCAGTTCTTC. Residues: CASSLASGRGYNEQFF.

This chain links TRBV2 with TRBJ2-5; 8 positions match TRBD2. The CDR3 has 19 amino acids. Germline lookup yields CDR1 SNHLY and CDR2 FYNNEI. V was clipped by 5 bases and J by 0 bases; unmatched bases: 17. The CDR3 DNA follows: TGTGCCAGCAGTAACCCCCGTCCGGGGTTAGCGGGGAACCAAGAGACCCAGTACTTC. It codes for CASSNPRPGLAGNQETQYF.

The chain combines TRBV5-1 with TRBJ2-2, with D tentatively TRBD1 or TRBD2 (5 bases each). The CDR3 runs to 17 residues. Germline assignment: CDR1 SGHRS and CDR2 YFSETQ. The germline V and J ends were trimmed by 0 bases and 4 bases, with 16 bases remaining between them. CDR3: CASSLVSRGAGTGELFF. Written as DNA, the CDR3 is TGCGCCAGCAGCTTGGTTTCTCGAGGGGCAGGCACCGGGGAGCTGTTTTTT.

This clone has only one observation. V is TRBV11-2 and J is TRBJ1-2; D gene uncertain. Germline V gene lookup returns CDR1 SGHAT and CDR2 FQNNGV. Trimming removed 2 bases from V and 3 bases from J, with 16 bases in between. The CDR3 spans 16 residues. DNA for the CDR3: TGTGCCAGCAGCTTAACTGCCGCGAAGGGTGACTATGGCTACACCTTC. Its translation: CASSLTAAKGDYGYTF.

This chain links TRBV5-1 with TRBJ1-4; D unclear. This CDR3 spans 14 amino acids. Looked up from germline, CDR1 is SGHRS and CDR2 is YFSETQ. V was pared by 4 bases and J by 0 bases, with 7 bases between. The CDR3 sequence: CASSPYATNEKLFF. The CDR3 DNA sequence: TGCGCCAGCAGCCCATATGCAACTAATGAAAAACTGTTTTTT. Combining the CDR3 with reference TRBV5-1 and TRBJ1-4 gives the whole variable domain KAGVTQTPRYLIKTRGQQVTLSCSPISGHRSVSWYQQTPGQGLQFLFEYFSETQRNKGNFPGRFSGRQFSNSRSEMNVSTLELGDSALYLCASSPYATNEKLFFGSGTQLSVL.

CDR3 residues: CASSLRQGGGGSYNEQFF. In nucleotides, the CDR3 is TGTGCCAGCAGCCTAAGACAGGGGGGAGGTGGCTCCTACAATGAGCAGTTCTTC. The chain links TRBV9 to TRBJ2-1; TRBD1 aligns across 9 bases. Germline values: CDR1 SGDLS, CDR2 YYNGEE. J was trimmed by 0 bases and V by 4 bases; bases with no gene match: 11. The CDR3 runs to 18 residues. Variable domain in full (rest from reference TRBV9 and TRBJ2-1): DSGVTQTPKHLITATGQRVTLRCSPRSGDLSVYWYQQSLDQGLQFLIQYYNGEERAKGNILERFSAQQFPDLHSELNLSSLELGDSALYFCASSLRQGGGGSYNEQFFGPGTRLTVL.

V and J are TRBV2 and TRBJ2-6; no reliable D call. Germline V CDR1 and CDR2: SNHLY, FYNNEI. V was clipped by 3 bases and J by 1 base, with 1 base between them. This CDR3 comprises 13 residues. As DNA, the CDR3 is TGTGCCAGCAGTGATTCTGGGGCCAACGTCCTGACTTTC. This gives the protein CASSDSGANVLTF.

This rearrangement joins TRBV6-5 to TRBJ1-4; D gene uncertain. CDR1 is MNHEY, CDR2 SVGAGI, per germline. This CDR3 comprises 15 residues. V lost 2 bases to trimming and J lost 8 bases, with 15 bases between them. DNA for the CDR3: TGTGCCAGCAGTTACGGTAACCGAGGAAGAGAAAAACTGTTTTTT. Its protein is CASSYGNRGREKLFF.

CDR3 sequence (DNA): TGCGCCAGCAGCTGGACGGGGCCCACCCAGGAGACCCAGTACTTC. Translation: CASSWTGPTQETQYF. The J gene is TRBJ2-5, the V gene TRBV5-1, with D perhaps matching TRBD1 or TRBD2 (5 bases each). CDR1 and CDR2 from the germline V gene are SGHRS and YFSETQ. The V gene lost 3 bases and the J gene lost 5 bases, with 17 bases spanning the gap. The CDR3 runs 15 residues.

The V call is TRBV5-1, the J call TRBJ2-3; 7 bases map to TRBD2. This CDR3 spans 14 amino acids. The junction had 7 bases not matched to a gene; V was cut back by 7 bases and J by 2 bases. Germline V gene data show CDR1 as SGHRS and CDR2 as YFSETQ. CDR3 protein: CASSAGESTDTQYF. The DNA for the CDR3 is TGCGCCAGCTCGGCGGGGGAGTCCACAGATACGCAGTATTTT.

As for this clone: Mismatch with germline at one junction end may stem from a read error. The chain carries TRBV18 and TRBJ2-7; TRBD1 aligns across 7 bases. The germline CDR1 and CDR2 sequences are KGHSH and LQKENI. The CDR3 runs to 14 residues. CDR3 region: CASSQGTVSSEQYF. DNA of the CDR3: TGTGCCAGCTCCCAGGGGACAGTTTCCTCCGAGCAGTACTTC. Full variable domain (remainder filled in from reference TRBV18 and TRBJ2-7): NAGVMQNPRHLVRRRGQEARLRCSPMKGHSHVYWYRQLPEEGLKFMVYLQKENIIDESGMPKERFSAEFPKEGPSILRIQQVVRGDSAAYFCASSQGTVSSEQYFGPGTRLTVT.

The CDR3 sequence: CASSPGGQLSTDTQYF. Here the CDR3 DNA reads TGTGCCAGCAGCCCAGGGGGACAGCTAAGCACAGATACGCAGTATTTT. This chain links TRBV9 with TRBJ2-3; TRBD1 matches at 7 bases. CDR1 and CDR2 (germline): SGDLS, YYNGEE. This CDR3 has 16 amino acids. The V gene end was trimmed by 4 bases and the J gene end by 0 bases; junction bases not matched to a gene: 8.

This clone was seen more than once but under ten times. This sample also contains other DNA sequences that code for the same CDR3. The J gene is TRBJ1-1, the V gene TRBV18, with D possibly being TRBD1 (6 bases). V lost 4 bases and J lost 5, with 14 bases in between. This CDR3 contains 14 residues. From germline, CDR1 is KGHSH and CDR2 LQKENI. CDR3 region: CASSQTGGRTEAFF. CDR3 in DNA: TGTGCCAGCTCACAAACTGGGGGGCGAACTGAAGCTTTCTTT.

The sample holds a few counts of this clone. The chain carries TRBV19 and TRBJ1-1, with 12 positions matching TRBD1. With V trimmed by 5 bases and J by 6 bases, 16 bases remained unmatched. This CDR3 comprises 18 residues. Germline V lookup: CDR1 LNHDA, CDR2 SQIVND (reference sequence). The CDR3 DNA follows: TGTGCCAGTAGTTTTCGACCGGGACAGGGGGCGCGGGCCGCTGAAGCTTTCTTT. Translating gives CASSFRPGQGARAAEAFF.

The gene calls are TRBV30 and TRBJ2-7; unclear D gene. The CDR3 is 12 amino acids. CDR1 and CDR2 (germline): GTSNPN, SVGIG (reference sequence). Trimming took off 0 bases at V and 6 bases at J, with 9 bases between the two ends. For the CDR3, the DNA is TGTGCCTGGAGTGTCATTGAGGTCGAGCAGTACTTC. Translation gives CAWSVIEVEQYF. The complete variable domain, with remaining parts taken from reference TRBV30 and TRBJ2-7, reads SQTIHQWPATLVQPVGSPLSLECTVEGTSNPNLYWYRQAAGRGLQLLFYSVGIGQISSEVPQNLSASRPQDRQFILSSKKLLLSDSGFYLCAWSVIEVEQYFGPGTRLTVT.

Regarding this clone: A read error is the likely source, as a far larger clone sits one nucleotide away. The chain combines TRBV5-1 with TRBJ2-7, with D possibly being TRBD1 or TRBD2 (5 bases each). Germline CDR1 SGHRS, CDR2 YFSETQ. There are 15 residues in the CDR3. The CDR3 region has the DNA TGCGCCAGCAGCCAGACTGACAGCCTAGTTGGGGAGCAGCACTTC. Its protein is CASSQTDSLVGEQHF.

For this clone: This same CDR3 is encoded by further DNA sequences in the sample. The gene calls are TRBV5-1 and TRBJ2-7, with TRBD2 matching over 11 bases. The trim removed 4 bases at V and 1 base at J, leaving 7 bases unmatched. The CDR3 covers 16 residues. CDR1 is SGHRS, CDR2 YFSETQ, per germline. The CDR3 loop is CASSLGGTSGSYEQYF. The CDR3 DNA sequence: TGCGCCAGCAGCCTTGGGGGGACTAGCGGTTCCTACGAGCAGTACTTC.

As to this clone: A read error likely explains this, since a far larger clone differs by one base. The chain joins TRBV18 to TRBJ1-5; D is ambiguous. The CDR3 consists of 13 residues. Germline CDR1 KGHSH, CDR2 LQKENI. The CDR3 reads CTSSPNQNQPQHF. The CDR3 DNA reads TGTACCAGCTCACCAAATCAGAATCAGCCCCAGCATTTT.

This sequence joins TRBV5-1 and TRBJ2-3, with D unclear. The V gene lost 1 base and the J gene lost 5 bases, with 11 bases spanning the gap. CDR1 is SGHRS, CDR2 YFSETQ, per germline. The CDR3 consists of 14 residues. The CDR3 bases are TGCGCCAGCAGCTTGTCGTCTGGGAAAGATACGCAGTATTTT. It specifies CASSLSSGKDTQYF.

This clone was recorded many times. V is TRBV5-1 and J is TRBJ1-6; perhaps TRBD1 as D (5 bases). The CDR3 covers 15 residues. Trimming took off 4 bases at V and 5 bases at J, with 13 bases between the two ends. Germline V gene data show CDR1 as SGHRS and CDR2 as YFSETQ. CDR3 loop: CASSMTAGDNSPLHF. CDR3 bases: TGCGCCAGCAGCATGACAGCAGGAGATAATTCACCCCTCCACTTT. Full variable domain (missing parts from reference TRBV5-1 and TRBJ1-6): KAGVTQTPRYLIKTRGQQVTLSCSPISGHRSVSWYQQTPGQGLQFLFEYFSETQRNKGNFPGRFSGRQFSNSRSEMNVSTLELGDSALYLCASSMTAGDNSPLHFGNGTRLTVT.

The chain couples TRBV29-1 to TRBJ2-1; 11 nucleotides agree with TRBD2. The CDR3 has 14 amino acids. The germline CDR1 and CDR2 sequences are SQVTM and ANQGSEA. V gave up 1 base and J gave up 6 bases; unmatched junction bases: 2. The CDR3 DNA sequence: TGCAGCGTTGAAGGACTAGCGGGGATCAATGAGCAGTTCTTC. Protein: CSVEGLAGINEQFF.